The present TCR beta chain was sequenced within a study of human T cells and chemical hapten exposure. There are 17 residues in the CDR3. CDR1 and CDR2 (germline): MGHDK, SYGVNS. After removal of 4 bases from V and 3 bases from J, the junction contained 11 bases not matched to a gene. Time point in this sample: healthy volunteer bleed at 2 weeks. Total RNA extraction was carried out from unfractionated whole blood. MiXCR, run by TCRdb on the RACE reads, gives a single entry per CDR3 protein. The sample lists around 130,000 distinct CDR3 sequences; approximately 9.5% were seen once. The source material was whole blood. The receptor was derived from a male donor in good health. Some clones in this sample may be carry-over from other donors' samples. The chain joins TRBV25-1 to TRBJ2-2, with 7 bases aligning to TRBD1. CDR3 nucleotide sequence: TGTGCCAGCAGTGTGGAACAGGGGTCAGATTACACCGGGGAGCTGTTTTTT. Encoded protein: CASSVEQGSDYTGELFF.